One sample yielded the 15 T cell receptor beta chains listed below, sequenced in a study of radiation and T cells in renal cell carcinoma. Method: immunoSEQ multiplex PCR; TCRdb's copy keeps in-frame clones and lacks some. This table holds 10,000 to 15,000 clones, approximately 68% found once. Treatment indicated: treatment-naive control, cytoreductive nephrectomy. The sequenced sample was tumor tissue, obtained from a patient whose treatment was nephrectomy without radiotherapy. The receptors stem from a woman older than 75 with renal cell carcinoma.

This clone was observed a single time. The chain has TRBV5-1 and TRBJ2-1; D remains ambiguous. The V end was cut by 0 bases, the J end by 3 bases, with 7 bases between. This CDR3 spans 14 amino acids. Germline-derived CDR1 and CDR2 are SGHRS and YFSETQ. Written as DNA, the CDR3 is TGCGCCAGCAGCTTGGGACTCAACTACAATGAGCAGTTCTTC. Its protein product is CASSLGLNYNEQFF.

The V gene is TRBV27, the J gene TRBJ2-7; 8 bases agree with TRBD2. The germline gives CDR1 MNHEY, CDR2 SMNVEV (reference sequence). CDR3 size: 16 residues. The J segment lost 3 bases and the V segment lost 3 bases, leaving 10 bases of the junction unmatched. CDR3 residues: CASSLVPPSGHYEQYF. The CDR3 nucleotides read TGTGCCAGCAGTTTGGTACCCCCTAGCGGGCACTACGAGCAGTACTTC.

CDR3 DNA: TGCAGCGTTGATATAGCGGGGGGAGCCTTACAAGAGACCCAGTACTTC. It translates to CSVDIAGGALQETQYF. The V call is TRBV29-1, the J call TRBJ2-5, with 10 bases matching TRBD2. Unmatched junction bases numbered 9, after V lost 3 bases and J lost 2 bases. Germline V lookup: CDR1 SQVTM, CDR2 ANQGSEA. CDR3 size: 16 residues.

This chain connects TRBV19 to TRBJ1-5; D gene unclear. Per germline, CDR1 LNHDA and CDR2 SQIVND (reference sequence). The length of the CDR3 is 15 residues. Trimming cost V 1 base and J 0 bases, with 7 bases left between them. The CDR3 loop reads CASSIGPHSNQPQHF. DNA for the CDR3: TGTGCCAGTAGTATAGGGCCCCATAGCAATCAGCCCCAGCATTTT.

This chain links TRBV7-2 with TRBJ1-1; D unclear. CDR3 size: 14 residues. Trimming removed 2 bases at V and 1 base at J, with 8 bases between. Per germline, CDR1 SGHTA and CDR2 FQGNSA. CDR3 region: CASSLSPKNTEAFF. CDR3 sequence (DNA): TGTGCCAGCAGCTTATCCCCCAAGAACACTGAAGCTTTCTTT.

This sequence joins TRBV6-5 and TRBJ2-7; D might be TRBD2 (6 bases). V was clipped by 6 bases and J by 4 bases, with 19 bases between them. Per germline, CDR1 MNHEY and CDR2 SVGAGI. CDR3 size: 15 residues. This CDR3 is CASSQSPAGMYEQYF. Written as DNA, the CDR3 is TGTGCCAGCAGCCAGTCCCCCGCGGGAATGTACGAGCAGTACTTC.

The chain combines TRBV9 with TRBJ2-1; possible D gene TRBD2, 7 bases. Per germline, CDR1 SGDLS and CDR2 YYNGEE. Trimming removed 4 bases from V and 6 bases from J, with 20 bases in between. The CDR3 runs 16 residues. CDR3 DNA sequence: TGTGCCAGCAGCCAAGGGGGACTATTCTCAGGCAATGAGCAGTTCTTC. It translates to CASSQGGLFSGNEQFF.

This chain links TRBV6-5 with TRBJ1-1; D gene ambiguous. CDR1 and CDR2 from the germline V gene are MNHEY and SVGAGI. This CDR3 has 14 residues. Deletions cut 3 bases from V and 1 base from J, with 9 bases between. The CDR3, as DNA: TGTGCCAGCAGTTATCACCCAAGGAACACTGAAGCTTTCTTT. Its protein product is CASSYHPRNTEAFF.

This clone was counted between two and nine times. A read error may produce the germline difference seen at one junction end. The J gene is TRBJ1-2, the V gene TRBV5-6; tentatively, D is TRBD1 (6 bases). The V gene's germline CDR1 is SGHDT and CDR2 YYEEEE. This CDR3 has 11 amino acids. The CDR3 nucleotides read TGTGCCAGCAGTTTGGACAGTGGCTACACCTTC. Translated, it gives CASSLDSGYTF.

The V and J genes are TRBV19 and TRBJ2-1; D remains ambiguous. Germline V gene sequence: CDR1 LNHDA, CDR2 SQIVND (reference sequence). The V end was cut by 5 bases, the J end by 6 bases, with 8 bases between. The CDR3 totals 12 residues. CDR3 DNA sequence: TGTGCCAGTAGTCCGGGCTTCAATGAGCAGTTCTTC. Its protein is CASSPGFNEQFF.

The chain is built from TRBV27 and TRBJ1-6; D unresolved. V was pared by 5 bases and J by 0 bases, with 8 bases between. Germline lookup yields CDR1 MNHEY and CDR2 SMNVEV (reference sequence). This CDR3 contains 15 residues. CDR3 sequence: CASSPLSSYNSPLHF. For the CDR3, the DNA is TGTGCCAGCAGTCCTCTTAGCTCCTATAATTCACCCCTCCACTTT.

This chain connects TRBV6-1 to TRBJ2-3, with TRBD2 matching 10 bases. V gave up 2 bases and J gave up 5 bases; unmatched junction bases: 13. There are 18 residues in the CDR3. Looked up from germline, CDR1 is MNHNS and CDR2 is SASEGT. Written as DNA, the CDR3 is TGTGCCAGCAGTGAATGGGGACAGGAACTAGCGGGGAAAGATACGCAGTATTTT. This encodes CASSEWGQELAGKDTQYF.

The chain joins TRBV19 to TRBJ1-2; the D gene is possibly TRBD1 (5 bases). Germline lookup yields CDR1 LNHDA and CDR2 SQIVND (reference sequence). V was clipped by 7 bases and J by 2 bases, with 17 bases between them. This CDR3 has 15 amino acids. The CDR3 protein is CASTFDRSGNYGYTF. The CDR3 nucleotides are TGTGCCAGTACCTTTGACAGAAGTGGAAACTATGGCTACACCTTC.

J is TRBJ2-5 and V is TRBV6-5; 8 bases agree with TRBD1. The trim removed 0 bases at V and 4 bases at J, leaving 4 bases unmatched. Germline V gene lookup returns CDR1 MNHEY and CDR2 SVGAGI. The CDR3 spans 15 residues. The CDR3 protein is CASSYSRDRPETQYF. The CDR3 nucleotides read TGTGCCAGCAGTTACTCAAGGGACAGGCCAGAGACCCAGTACTTC.

This clone was seen once. The chain couples TRBV4-2 to TRBJ2-3, with 7 nucleotides matching TRBD2. The V gene's germline CDR1 is LGHNA and CDR2 YNFKEQ. V was clipped by 3 bases and J by 2 bases; unmatched bases: 11. This CDR3 has 17 amino acids. CDR3 nucleotides: TGTGCCAGCAGCCAGGGCCGGGGCGGGGGATCCACAGATACGCAGTATTTT. Translated, it gives CASSQGRGGGSTDTQYF.